The present T cell receptor (beta chain) was sequenced within a study of blood T cell repertoires in COVID-19. Looking at the study overall: Spain, Italy and the United States supplied samples that represented acute and convalescent COVID-19. Sample material is recorded as cDNA or gDNA derived from T cells, B-cell-depleted T cells, or PBMCs.

The repertoire was sequenced with immunoSEQ multiplex PCR; TCRdb's copy has only in-frame clones and lacks some. The sample holds fewer than 95,000 clones, around 72% seen once. Losses at the gene ends were 1 base for V and 5 bases for J; bases not matched to a gene: 6. The germline V gene encodes CDR1 LGHDT and CDR2 YNNKEL (reference sequence). The CDR3 spans 15 residues. The Seattle patients joined while their infection was active and were tracked longitudinally afterward. The source material was peripheral blood. V usage is TRBV3-1 (or the pseudogene TRBV3-2) and J usage is TRBJ2-5, with 8 positions matching TRBD2. The origin of this receptor is an older man with COVID-19, enrolled during active disease. The CDR3 reads CASSQAPGLVETQYF. The CDR3 DNA sequence: TGTGCCAGCAGCCAAGCACCGGGACTAGTCGAGACCCAGTACTTC.